This T cell receptor (beta chain) comes out of a study of T cells in Graves' hyperthyroidism and ophthalmopathy (dated by TCRdb to about 2019). Background on the whole study: Peripheral blood samples were taken at the time of initial diagnosis, prior to any treatment. According to the paper, TCR Vbeta CDR3 sequencing was carried out on some 140 peripheral blood samples, which came from approximately 41 ophthalmopathy, 80 or so hyperthyroidism and some 17 progressor patients. The roughly 100 discovery patients were randomly divided into training and test sets at a 7:3 ratio. A discovery cohort of roughly 100 patients, roughly 45 with Graves' ophthalmopathy and under 60 with stable Graves' hyperthyroidism, was used to find distinguishing TCR V-J signatures. The study also compared thyroid tissue and blood T-cell repertoires from 6 or 7 Graves' hyperthyroidism patients. After sampling, hyperthyroidism patients received methimazole starting at 30 mg daily, and ophthalmopathy patients received high-dose intravenous methylprednisolone. Prospective prediction of ophthalmopathy was tested in an independent validation cohort of 18 to 20 hyperthyroidism patients and around 16 patients who later progressed to ophthalmopathy. Results and caveats for the whole study, not just this receptor: Ophthalmopathy was separated from stable hyperthyroidism by a 13 V-J signature model, with over 85% sensitivity and roughly 84% specificity obtained in cross-validation and 80%/75% obtained in testing. No statistical method was used to fix the sample size in advance, and group allocation was not hidden from the investigators. Blood samples also contained most of the expanded thyroid clonotypes (frequency above 0.001), which suggests that blood repertoires may reflect thyroid immune responses. In validation, progression to ophthalmopathy was predicted by the model with 55% to 71% sensitivity and roughly 72% specificity, a median of 6.5 months before onset.

Relative to germline, V is missing 5 bases and J is missing 3 bases, with 6 bases of the junction outside any gene match. CDR1 SEHNR and CDR2 FQNEAQ are derived from the germline V gene (reference sequence). The CDR3 contains 16 residues, cysteine and phenylalanine counted. The kept DNA is CDR3 alone, 48 bases in frame from the first base. TCR beta CDR3 regions were amplified from RNA transcripts. For the first round of RT-PCR on the TCR CDR3, the HTBI primer set was used together with the Qiagen OneStep RT-PCR kit. A second multiplex PCR round built the libraries, followed by size selection and purification. The libraries were sequenced on an Illumina HiSeq2000 using paired-end 100 bp reads. The study's processing was this. SOAPnuke was used to process the raw data, with reads discarded if the reads contained adapters or uncalled bases, had a mean Phred below 15, or lacked an exact constant-primer or identifier match. High-quality paired reads were merged using COPE v1.2.5, and each unique nucleotide sequence was defined as a clonotype. MiTCR v1.1 was used to align clonotypes to the IMGT TRBV, TRBD and TRBJ reference segments. The analysis included only V-J combinations with a frequency above 0.0001, which together covered around 99% of the repertoires. The TCS score was defined as the ratio of F50 (clonal expansion) to E x V (chaos), calculated using BLOSUM62-based TCRdist between CDR3 peptides within each V-J. Welch's t-statistics and random forest reduced 500 to 650 V-J features to roughly 13, which were used in a naive Bayes classifier (R e1071). TCRdb reworked the public reads: Q25 trimming with fastp, MiXCR clone assembly, productive beta chains retained. Rows are unified per CDR3 protein, each entry keeping the most common DNA and genes. The V and J calls, along with clone size, are taken from TCRdb and not from the paper's own processing. In this sample the table shows approximately 430,000 distinct CDR3 sequences, under 15% of which occur a single time. About 13% of the sample goes to the ten largest clones.

Remarks on this clonotype: No antigen is known for it. Per-base quality was not reported, and no clone a single base away is much larger than it.

Ophthalmopathy patients had moderately to severely active disease, with a Clinical Activity Score of 3 or more, a NOSPECS grade of 4 or more, and a disease duration of less than 3 months. The study excluded patients with uncontrolled infections, other autoimmune diseases, pregnancy or lactation. Clinical symptoms, serum thyroxine and TRAb, thyroid ultrasound, and orbital computed tomography formed the basis for the diagnoses. Ficoll-Paque density gradient centrifugation was used to isolate PBMCs from under 11 ml of fresh peripheral blood. Total RNA was extracted using Trizol reagent, and RNA quality was assessed on an Agilent 2100 Bioanalyzer.

The rearranged segments are TRBV7-9 and TRBJ1-6; TRBD1 matches 8 bases in the middle. The sequenced material came from blood. This TCR derives from a man in his late teens or twenties with Graves' ophthalmopathy. The DNA sequence is as follows: TGTGCCAGCAGCACCAGGGGACAGGTCTATAATTCACCCCTCCACTTT. This yields the protein CASSTRGQVYNSPLHF.